This is a list of T cell receptor beta chains from one sample in a study of blood T cell repertoires in COVID-19. TCRdb keeps only in-frame clones here, not all; method: immunoSEQ multiplex PCR. The table records about 230,000 clones, over 80% of them present only once. The sequenced sample consisted of peripheral blood. These receptors came from a man aged 35-49 years with acute or convalescent COVID-19. Both conserved end residues are part of each CDR3. The D gene is left open where the match is weak. Rows may omit the clone size; those that give it use once, few, many or a size class.

V	J	D	size	CDR3	DNA
TRBV7-9	TRBJ2-3	-	-	CASSGDFTDTQYF	TGTGCCAGCAGCGGGGACTTCACAGATACGCAGTATTTT
TRBV24-1	TRBJ1-5	-	once	CATSDPNQPQHF	TGTGCCACCAGTGACCCAAATCAGCCCCAGCATTTT
TRBV6-1	TRBJ1-1	-	-	CASSVHWGESMNTEAFF	TGTGCCAGCAGTGTCCATTGGGGGGAGAGCATGAACACTGAAGCTTTCTTT
TRBV6-2/TRBV6-3	TRBJ2-7	TRBD2	-	CASSYRMTSGSSYEQYF	TGTGCCAGCAGTTATCGAATGACTAGCGGGAGCTCCTACGAGCAGTACTTC
TRBV29-1	TRBJ2-1	-	-	CSITGSSYNEQFF	TGCAGCATAACAGGGAGCTCCTACAATGAGCAGTTCTTC
TRBV6-5	TRBJ1-6	-	-	CASSYSTGSNSPLHF	TGTGCCAGCAGTTACTCGACTGGGTCGAATTCACCCCTCCACTTT
TRBV19	TRBJ2-2	-	-	CATASGLYTGELFF	TGTGCCACCGCGAGCGGGTTATACACCGGGGAGCTGTTTTTT
TRBV7-2	TRBJ2-5	-	-	CASSSLTETQYF	TGTGCCAGCAGCTCACTCACAGAGACCCAGTACTTC
TRBV6-4	TRBJ1-2	TRBD1	-	CASSRTGEDGYTF	TGTGCCAGCAGCCGGACAGGGGAGGATGGCTACACCTTC
TRBV6-5	TRBJ2-1	TRBD2	few	CASSIFSGSNEQFF	TGTGCCAGCTCGATTTTTAGCGGGAGTAATGAGCAGTTCTTC
TRBV7-8	TRBJ1-2	-	-	CASSVRDIGYTF	TGTGCCAGCAGCGTCCGGGACATTGGCTACACCTTC
TRBV5-1	TRBJ1-3	-	-	CASSLVRSGNTIYF	TGCGCCAGCAGCTTGGTTCGCTCTGGAAACACCATATATTTT
TRBV12-3/TRBV12-4	TRBJ1-1	-	-	CASSLRLNTEAFF	TGTGCCAGCAGTTTACGGTTGAACACTGAAGCTTTCTTT
TRBV3-1/TRBV3-2	TRBJ2-1	-	-	CASSQDRGLAEQFF	TGTGCCAGCAGCCAAGATAGAGGCCTAGCTGAGCAGTTCTTC
TRBV15	TRBJ2-7	-	few	CATSRDDDGRGPSYEQYF	TGTGCCACCAGCAGAGACGATGATGGCCGCGGGCCCTCCTACGAGCAGTACTTC
TRBV5-1	TRBJ2-3	TRBD2	-	CASSLVAGGPTDTQYF	TGCGCCAGCAGCTTGGTTGCGGGAGGGCCGACAGATACGCAGTATTTT
TRBV27	TRBJ1-2	TRBD1	-	CASSLTYRGMYGYTF	TGTGCCAGCAGTCTTACCTACAGGGGGATGTATGGCTACACCTTC
TRBV5-1	TRBJ2-3	TRBD2	-	CASQPAGADTQYF	TGCGCCAGCCAACCGGCGGGAGCAGATACGCAGTATTTT
TRBV11-2	TRBJ2-1	-	-	CASSLGLPNEQFF	TGTGCCAGCAGCTTAGGACTACCTAATGAGCAGTTCTTC
TRBV5-1	TRBJ1-1	-	-	CASSLVTGNTEAFF	TGCGCCAGCAGCTTGGTCACAGGGAACACTGAAGCTTTCTTT
TRBV9	TRBJ1-1	-	-	CASSGGPGQDTEAFF	TGTGCCAGCAGCGGAGGCCCGGGACAAGACACTGAAGCTTTCTTT
TRBV19	TRBJ1-2	TRBD1	-	CASSSGQGADGYTF	TGTGCCAGTAGTTCAGGACAGGGGGCGGATGGCTACACCTTC
TRBV6-4	TRBJ1-1	-	-	CASETPENTEAFF	TGTGCCAGTGAGACACCTGAGAACACTGAAGCTTTCTTT
TRBV4-2	TRBJ1-1	TRBD1	-	CASSQPGQVNTEAFF	TGTGCCAGCAGCCAACCCGGACAGGTGAACACTGAAGCTTTCTTT
TRBV12-5	TRBJ2-7	-	-	CASGLWGDGYEQYF	TGTGCTAGTGGTTTGTGGGGAGACGGGTACGAGCAGTACTTC
TRBV7-2	TRBJ1-2	-	-	CASSLSQGNGYTF	TGTGCCAGCAGCTTGTCCCAGGGGAACGGCTACACCTTC
TRBV4-1	TRBJ1-5	-	once	CASSQDRLPNQPQHF	TGCGCCAGCAGCCAAGATCGACTGCCCAATCAGCCCCAGCATTTT
TRBV29-1	TRBJ1-2	-	-	CSVTIQAYGYTF	TGCAGCGTTACCATACAGGCCTATGGCTACACCTTC
TRBV6-1	TRBJ2-7	-	-	CASSADRQWVPYEQYF	TGTGCCAGCAGTGCCGACCGACAGTGGGTTCCCTACGAGCAGTACTTC
TRBV3-1/TRBV3-2	TRBJ2-3	-	-	CASSQDLGQGTDTQYF	TGTGCCAGCAGCCAAGATCTAGGGCAGGGGACAGATACGCAGTATTTT
TRBV10-3	TRBJ1-2	-	-	CAIGAGRDGYTF	TGTGCCATCGGGGCGGGGCGAGATGGCTACACCTTC
TRBV5-1	TRBJ2-7	-	-	CASRPPGGGSNSYEQYF	TGCGCCAGCAGGCCCCCCGGGGGAGGATCGAACTCCTACGAGCAGTACTTC
TRBV30	TRBJ1-6	-	-	CAWTRQGRTPLHF	TGTGCCTGGACACGGCAGGGTAGAACACCCCTCCACTTT
TRBV13	TRBJ1-1	-	-	CASSHGQTEAFF	TGTGCCAGCAGCCATGGACAGACTGAAGCTTTCTTT
TRBV29-1	TRBJ1-1	-	-	CSVDRSGMNTEAFF	TGCAGCGTTGATCGTTCCGGGATGAACACTGAAGCTTTCTTT
TRBV6-1	TRBJ1-1	TRBD1	-	CASSDPGQGSDEAFF	TGTGCCAGCAGTGACCCGGGACAGGGTTCGGATGAAGCTTTCTTT
TRBV18	TRBJ1-6	TRBD1	-	CASSRDGGGSPLHF	TGTGCCAGCTCACGAGATGGAGGGGGCTCACCCCTCCACTTT
TRBV29-1	TRBJ1-3	-	once	CSALQGGNTIYF	TGCAGCGCTCTACAGGGCGGAAACACCATATATTTT
TRBV19	TRBJ1-5	-	-	CASSPDRDQPQHF	TGTGCCAGTTCCCCGGACAGAGATCAGCCCCAGCATTTT